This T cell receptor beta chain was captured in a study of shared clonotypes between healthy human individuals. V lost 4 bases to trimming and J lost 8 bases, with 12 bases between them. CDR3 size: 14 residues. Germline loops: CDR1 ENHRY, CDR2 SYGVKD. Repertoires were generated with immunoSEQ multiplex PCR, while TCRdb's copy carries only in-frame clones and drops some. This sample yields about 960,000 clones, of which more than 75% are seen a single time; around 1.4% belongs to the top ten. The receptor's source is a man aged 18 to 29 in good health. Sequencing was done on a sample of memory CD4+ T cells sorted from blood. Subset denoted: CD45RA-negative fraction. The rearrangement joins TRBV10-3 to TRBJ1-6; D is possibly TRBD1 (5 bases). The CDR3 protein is CAISGRGADSPLHF. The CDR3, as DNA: TGTGCCATCAGTGGGAGGGGCGCGGATTCACCCCTCCACTTT.